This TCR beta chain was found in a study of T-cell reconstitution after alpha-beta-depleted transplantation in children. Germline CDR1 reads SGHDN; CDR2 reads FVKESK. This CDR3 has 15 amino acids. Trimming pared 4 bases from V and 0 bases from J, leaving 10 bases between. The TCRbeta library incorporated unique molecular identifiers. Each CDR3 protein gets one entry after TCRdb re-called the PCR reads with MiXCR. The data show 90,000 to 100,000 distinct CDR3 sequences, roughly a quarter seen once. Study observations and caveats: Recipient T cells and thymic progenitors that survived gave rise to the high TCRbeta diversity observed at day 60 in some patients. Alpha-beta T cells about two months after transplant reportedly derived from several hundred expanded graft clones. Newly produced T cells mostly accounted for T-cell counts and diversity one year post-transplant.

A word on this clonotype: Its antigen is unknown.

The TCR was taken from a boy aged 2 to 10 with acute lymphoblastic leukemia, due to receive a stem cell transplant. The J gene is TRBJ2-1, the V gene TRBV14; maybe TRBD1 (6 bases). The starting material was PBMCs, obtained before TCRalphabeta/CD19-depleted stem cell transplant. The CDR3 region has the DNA TGTGCCAGCAGCCCCGACAGGAGCTCCTACAATGAGCAGTTCTTC. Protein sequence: CASSPDRSSYNEQFF.